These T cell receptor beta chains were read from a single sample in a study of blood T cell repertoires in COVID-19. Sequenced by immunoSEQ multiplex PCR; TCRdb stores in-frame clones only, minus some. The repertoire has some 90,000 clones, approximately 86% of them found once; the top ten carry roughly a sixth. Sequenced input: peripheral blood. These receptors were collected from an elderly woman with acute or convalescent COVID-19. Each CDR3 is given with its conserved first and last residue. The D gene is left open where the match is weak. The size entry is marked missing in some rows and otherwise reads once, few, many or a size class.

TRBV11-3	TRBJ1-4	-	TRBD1	TGTGCCAGCAGCTTCGGGACAGCGCGGGGTAATGAAAAACTGTTTTTT	CASSFGTARGNEKLFF
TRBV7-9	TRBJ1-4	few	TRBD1	TGTGCCAGCAGCTTGACAGGGTCTAATGAAAAACTGTTTTTT	CASSLTGSNEKLFF
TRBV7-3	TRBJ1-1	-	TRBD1	TGTGCCAGCAGCTTAAACAGACAGGGAGAAGCTTTCTTT	CASSLNRQGEAFF
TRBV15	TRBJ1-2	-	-	TGTGCCACCAGCAGAGATCCAGAAGTTCCACGTGGCTACACCTTC	CATSRDPEVPRGYTF
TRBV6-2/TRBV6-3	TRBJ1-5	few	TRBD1	TGTGCCAGCAGTGACACCACCTTCGACAGGGGGCGAAATCAGCCCCAGCATTTT	CASSDTTFDRGRNQPQHF
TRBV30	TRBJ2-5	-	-	TGTGCCTGGCGGACAGTTCAAGAGACCCAGTACTTC	CAWRTVQETQYF
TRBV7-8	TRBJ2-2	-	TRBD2	TGTGCCAGCAGCTCCGACCTCTCAAGACCGGGACTAGAGAACACCGGGGAGCTGTTTTTT	CASSSDLSRPGLENTGELFF
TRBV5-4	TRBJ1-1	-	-	TGTGCCAGCAGCTTTAGAAGTAACACTGAAGCTTTCTTT	CASSFRSNTEAFF
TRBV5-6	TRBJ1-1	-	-	TGTGCCAGCAGCGCAGACACCCTGACCAACACTGAAGCTTTCTTT	CASSADTLTNTEAFF
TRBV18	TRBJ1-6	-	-	TGTGCCAGCTCACCACCTCGGGCCAGCCAAAAGTCTGGGAGCTCCTATAATTCACCCCTCCACTTT	CASSPPRASQKSGSSYNSPLHF
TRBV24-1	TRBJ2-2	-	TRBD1	TGTGCCACCAGTGACCCCGGGACAGGGGCCGGGGAGCTGTTTTTT	CATSDPGTGAGELFF
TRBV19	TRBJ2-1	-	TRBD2	TGTGCCAGTAGTGCGGGACTAGCGGGGAGTTTTGAGCAGTTCTTC	CASSAGLAGSFEQFF
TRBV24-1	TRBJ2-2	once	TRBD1	TGTGCCACCCAGATAGGACAGGGGACGGCCGGGGAGCTGTTTTTT	CATQIGQGTAGELFF
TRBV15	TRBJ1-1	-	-	TGTGCCACCAGCAGAGATGTGGGGGGTAACACTGAAGCTTTCTTT	CATSRDVGGNTEAFF
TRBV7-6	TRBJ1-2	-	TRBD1	TGTGCCAGCAGCCCGACCCCGACAGGGGATGGCTACACCTTC	CASSPTPTGDGYTF
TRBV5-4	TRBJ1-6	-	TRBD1	TGTGCCAGCAGCCGCGACAGGGATAATTCACCCCTCCACTTT	CASSRDRDNSPLHF
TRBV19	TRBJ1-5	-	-	TGTGCCAGTAGTATTCTTAATCAGCCCCAGCATTTT	CASSILNQPQHF
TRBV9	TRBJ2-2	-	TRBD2	TGTGCCAGCAGCGCGACTAGCGGGGGCCTAAACACCGGGGAGCTGTTTTTT	CASSATSGGLNTGELFF
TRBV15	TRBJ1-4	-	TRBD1	TGTGCCACCAGCAGCGGGACAGGGGTTGAAAAACTGTTTTTT	CATSSGTGVEKLFF
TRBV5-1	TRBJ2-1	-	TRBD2	TGCGCCAGCAGAGGGCTAGCGGGCCTTCAATCCTACAATGAGCAGTTCTTC	CASRGLAGLQSYNEQFF
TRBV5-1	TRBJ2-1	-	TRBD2	TGCGCCAGCAGCAGGGACTATCAGCAGTTCTTC	CASSRDYQQFF
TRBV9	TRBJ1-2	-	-	TGTGCCAGCAGCGTAGACGGTCGGGGCTACACCTTC	CASSVDGRGYTF
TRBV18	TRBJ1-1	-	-	TGTGCCAGCTCACCAACGGGGGGGCTCACTGAAGCTTTCTTT	CASSPTGGLTEAFF
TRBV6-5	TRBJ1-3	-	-	TGTGCCAGCACCTACAGCAACTCTGGAAACACCATATATTTT	CASTYSNSGNTIYF
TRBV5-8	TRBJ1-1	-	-	TGTGCCAGCAGCTTGACAGGGTTGACTTTCTTT	CASSLTGLTFF
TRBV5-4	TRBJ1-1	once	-	TGTGCCAGCAGACCAGAGGTAGGGGGAATGAACACTGAAGCTTTCTTT	CASRPEVGGMNTEAFF
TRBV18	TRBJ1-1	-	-	TGTGCCAGCTCAACGACAGTGAACACTGAAGCTTTCTTT	CASSTTVNTEAFF
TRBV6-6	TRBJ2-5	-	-	TGTGCCAGTCAAGAGGTGCGGGAGACCCAGTACTTC	CASQEVRETQYF
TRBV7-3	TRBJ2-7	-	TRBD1	TGTGCCAGCAGCTACCTGACAGGGCCGCAGTACTTC	CASSYLTGPQYF
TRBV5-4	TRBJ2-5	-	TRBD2	TGTGCCAGCAGCTTGCCACTAGCGGGGGAATCGGAGACCCAGTACTTC	CASSLPLAGESETQYF
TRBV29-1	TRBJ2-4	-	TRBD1	TGCAGCGTTCGGACAGGCAACATTCAGTACTTT	CSVRTGNIQYF
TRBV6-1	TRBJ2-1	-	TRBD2	TGTGCCAGCAGTGGCTTGTTTAGCGGGGGGCCAAATGAGCAGTTCTTC	CASSGLFSGGPNEQFF
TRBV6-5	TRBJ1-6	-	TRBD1	TGTGCCAGCTTTACAGGGGGCCTTAATTCACCCCTCCACTTT	CASFTGGLNSPLHF
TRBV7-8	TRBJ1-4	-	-	TGTGCCAGCAGCCTAGGACAGCTGGTTAATGAAAAACTGTTTTTT	CASSLGQLVNEKLFF
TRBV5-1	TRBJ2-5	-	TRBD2	TGCGCCAGCAGCCCCTCTGGCGGGGGGGGGCGAGAGACCCAGTACTTC	CASSPSGGGGRETQYF
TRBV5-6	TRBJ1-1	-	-	TGTGCCAGCAGCTTCCTCCCCGGTGAGAGGGCTTTCTTT	CASSFLPGERAFF
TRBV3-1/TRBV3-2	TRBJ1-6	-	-	TGTGCCAGCAGCCCCATGGGCATTAACTCACTTCCCCTCCACTTT	CASSPMGINSLPLHF
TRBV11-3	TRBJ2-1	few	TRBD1	TGTGCCAGCAGCTCCGACAGGGACGAGCAGTTCTTC	CASSSDRDEQFF
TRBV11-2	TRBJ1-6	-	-	TGTGCCAGCACCCTGGAGTTCACAGGTTCACCCCTCCACTTT	CASTLEFTGSPLHF